One sample yielded the 14 T cell receptor beta chains listed below, sequenced in a study of monozygotic twins with inflammatory bowel disease (dated by TCRdb to about 2019). The receptor library was made with 5' RACE. Sequencing was performed on an Illumina HiSeq 2500. The reads, reprocessed by TCRdb, yield one row per CDR3 protein sequence and no DNA. The table for this sample shows approximately 400,000 distinct CDR3 sequences. The ten largest clones add up to 2.4% of the sample. Sequenced: blood. These receptors came from a human donor with ulcerative colitis or Crohn's disease, or a healthy co-twin of an affected twin (not recorded which).

This chain uses TRBV6-5 with TRBJ1-2; with no DNA, the TCRdb D assignment of TRBD1 cannot be verified. The germline V gene has CDR1 MNHEY and CDR2 SVGAGI. The CDR3 consists of 15 residues. CDR3 in amino acids: CASSSPLGAGYGYTF.

The rearrangement links TRBV4-1 to TRBJ2-5; TCRdb's D call of TRBD2 is untestable without DNA. Germline CDR1 is MGHRA and CDR2 is YSYEKL. The CDR3 is 20 residues long. CDR3 sequence: CASSLRIAGGSPGPQETQYF.

The chain uses TRBV5-8 and TRBJ1-4. Germline CDR1 and CDR2: SGHTS and YDEGEE. The CDR3 is 14 amino acids. CDR3 region: CAFQGVGAREKLFF.

This chain connects TRBV7-9 to TRBJ1-1; TCRdb selects TRBD1, and the lack of DNA leaves this call unchecked. CDR1 is SEHNR, CDR2 FQNEAQ, per germline (reference sequence). The CDR3 covers 12 residues. This CDR3 reads CASYGGMTEAFF. The whole variable domain, filled in from reference TRBV7-9 and TRBJ1-1, reads DTGVSQNPRHKITKRGQNVTFRCDPISEHNRLYWYRQTLGQGPEFLTYFQNEAQLEKSRLLSDRFSAERPKGSFSTLEIQRTEQGDSAMYLCASYGGMTEAFFGQGTRLTVV.

The chain uses TRBV11-2 and TRBJ2-5; TCRdb's D gene call, TRBD1, goes unchecked for lack of DNA. Looked up from germline, CDR1 is SGHAT and CDR2 is FQNNGV. The CDR3 length is 14 residues. CDR3 loop: CASSLYGGGKTQYF.

V and J are TRBV20-1 and TRBJ2-3; TCRdb outputs TRBD1, but without DNA this stays unchecked. The CDR3 length is 14 residues. From germline, CDR1 is DFQATT and CDR2 SNEGSKA (reference sequence). The CDR3 is CSAGPAQGADTQYF.

The V gene is TRBV7-6, the J gene TRBJ2-5; the D gene TCRdb calls, TRBD2, cannot be checked with no DNA. This CDR3 contains 13 residues. Germline V gene lookup returns CDR1 SGHVS and CDR2 FNYEAQ. The CDR3 loop reads CASSPDFQETQYF.

The chain employs TRBV29-1 and TRBJ2-6; TCRdb names TRBD1, which stays unverified in the absence of DNA. The CDR3 contains 16 residues. Germline CDR1 reads SQVTM; CDR2 reads ANQGSEA. CDR3: CSAWTGYNSGANVLTF.

V gene TRBV28 combines with J gene TRBJ2-1; TCRdb names TRBD1, which stays unverified in the absence of DNA. This CDR3 contains 15 residues. CDR1 and CDR2 from the germline V gene are MDHEN and SYDVKM. This CDR3 is CASRGRDRVYNEQFF.

The chain recombines TRBV18 with TRBJ2-7; lacking DNA, the TRBD1 call made by TCRdb goes unchecked. This CDR3 comprises 16 residues. Germline CDR1 reads KGHSH; CDR2 reads LQKENI. The CDR3 sequence is CASSPTTGTLTYEQYF.

The V and J genes are TRBV6-2 or TRBV6-3 and TRBJ2-3; the TCRdb call, TRBD1, lacks DNA for checking. In germline, CDR1 is MNHEY, CDR2 SVGEGT. This CDR3 contains 16 residues. This CDR3 reads CASSYPAGRWADTQYF.

The V and J genes are TRBV11-2 and TRBJ2-7. This CDR3 has 12 amino acids. The V gene's germline CDR1 is SGHAT and CDR2 FQNNGV. The CDR3 reads CASSSNSYEQYF.

V usage is TRBV18 and J usage is TRBJ1-2. This CDR3 contains 14 residues. Germline V gene sequence: CDR1 KGHSH, CDR2 LQKENI. This chain's CDR3 is CASSHTSEGDGYTF.

The chain is built from TRBV15 and TRBJ2-3; TCRdb's D gene call, TRBD2, goes unchecked for lack of DNA. This CDR3 comprises 16 residues. Germline CDR1 and CDR2: LNHNV and YYDKDF (reference sequence). CDR3 region: CATSRPESGGADTQYF.